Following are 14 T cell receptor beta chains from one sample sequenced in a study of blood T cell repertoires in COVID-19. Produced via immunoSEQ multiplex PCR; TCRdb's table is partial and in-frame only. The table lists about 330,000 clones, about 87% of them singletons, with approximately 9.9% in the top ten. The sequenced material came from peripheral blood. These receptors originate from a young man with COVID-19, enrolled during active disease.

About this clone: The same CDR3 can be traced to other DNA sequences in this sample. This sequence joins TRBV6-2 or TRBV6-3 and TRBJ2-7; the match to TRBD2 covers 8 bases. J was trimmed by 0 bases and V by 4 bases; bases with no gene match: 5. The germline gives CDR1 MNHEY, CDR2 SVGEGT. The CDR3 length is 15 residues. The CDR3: CASSSPGTSSYEQYF. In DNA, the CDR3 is TGTGCCAGCAGTTCACCCGGGACTAGCTCCTACGAGCAGTACTTC.

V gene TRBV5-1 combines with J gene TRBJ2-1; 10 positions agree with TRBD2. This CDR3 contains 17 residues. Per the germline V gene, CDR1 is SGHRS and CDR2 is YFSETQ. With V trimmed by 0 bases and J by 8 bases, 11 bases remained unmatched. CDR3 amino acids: CASSLARGLARGDEQFF. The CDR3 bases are TGCGCCAGCAGCTTGGCCAGGGGACTAGCGAGAGGAGATGAGCAGTTCTTC.

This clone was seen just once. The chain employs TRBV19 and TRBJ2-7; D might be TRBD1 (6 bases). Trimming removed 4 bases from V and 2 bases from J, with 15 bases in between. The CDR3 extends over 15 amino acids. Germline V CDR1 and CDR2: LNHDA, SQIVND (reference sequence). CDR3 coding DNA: TGTGCCAGTAGTAGTTACAGGGTGCCGACCTACGAGCAGTACTTC. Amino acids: CASSSYRVPTYEQYF. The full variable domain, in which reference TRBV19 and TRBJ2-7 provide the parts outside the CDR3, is DGGITQSPKYLFRKEGQNVTLSCEQNLNHDAMYWYRQDPGQGLRLIYYSQIVNDFQKGDIAEGYSVSREKKESFPLTVTSAQKNPTAFYLCASSSYRVPTYEQYFGPGTRLTVT.

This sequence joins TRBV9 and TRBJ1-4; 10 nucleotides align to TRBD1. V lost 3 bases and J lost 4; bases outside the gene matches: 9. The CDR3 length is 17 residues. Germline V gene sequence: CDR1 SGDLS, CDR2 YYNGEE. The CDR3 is CASSADRGQGGNEKLFF. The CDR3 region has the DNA TGTGCCAGCAGCGCCGACAGGGGGCAAGGAGGTAATGAAAAACTGTTTTTT.

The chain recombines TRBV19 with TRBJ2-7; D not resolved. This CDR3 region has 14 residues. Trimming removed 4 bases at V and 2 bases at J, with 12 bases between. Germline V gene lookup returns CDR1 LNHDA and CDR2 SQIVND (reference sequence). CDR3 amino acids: CASSSQLGTYEQYF. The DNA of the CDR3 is TGTGCCAGTAGTAGTCAGCTGGGCACCTACGAGCAGTACTTC.

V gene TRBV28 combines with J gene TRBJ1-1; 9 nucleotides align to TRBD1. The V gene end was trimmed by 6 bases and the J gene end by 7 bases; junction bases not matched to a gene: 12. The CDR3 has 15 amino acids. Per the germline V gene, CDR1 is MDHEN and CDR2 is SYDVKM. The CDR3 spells CASSSPPGQGFEAFF. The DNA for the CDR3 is TGTGCCAGCAGCTCCCCACCGGGACAGGGCTTTGAAGCTTTCTTT.

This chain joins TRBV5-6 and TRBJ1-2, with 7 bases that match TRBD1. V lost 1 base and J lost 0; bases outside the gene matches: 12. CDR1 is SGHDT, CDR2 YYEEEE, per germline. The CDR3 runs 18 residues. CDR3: CASSLHRLGQPTNYGYTF. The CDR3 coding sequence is TGTGCCAGCAGCTTGCACCGATTGGGACAGCCTACTAACTATGGCTACACCTTC.

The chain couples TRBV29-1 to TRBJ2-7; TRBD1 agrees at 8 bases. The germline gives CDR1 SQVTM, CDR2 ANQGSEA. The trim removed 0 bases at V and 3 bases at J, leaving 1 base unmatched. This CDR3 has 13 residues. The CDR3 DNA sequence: TGCAGCGTTGAAGAACAGGGGGGCTACGAGCAGTACTTC. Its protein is CSVEEQGGYEQYF.

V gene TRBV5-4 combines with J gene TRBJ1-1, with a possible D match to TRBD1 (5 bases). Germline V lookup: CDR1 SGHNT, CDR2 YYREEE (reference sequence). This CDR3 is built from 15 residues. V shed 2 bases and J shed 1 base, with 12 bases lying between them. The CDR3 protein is CASSFKAGGNTEAFF. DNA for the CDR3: TGTGCCAGCAGCTTTAAGGCGGGGGGGAACACTGAAGCTTTCTTT.

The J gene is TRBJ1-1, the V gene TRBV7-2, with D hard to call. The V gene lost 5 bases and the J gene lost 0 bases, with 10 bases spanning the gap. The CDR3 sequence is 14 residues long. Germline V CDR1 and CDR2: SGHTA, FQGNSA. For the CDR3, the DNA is TGTGCCAGCAGCCCCGGGCGGGTGAACACTGAAGCTTTCTTT. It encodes CASSPGRVNTEAFF.

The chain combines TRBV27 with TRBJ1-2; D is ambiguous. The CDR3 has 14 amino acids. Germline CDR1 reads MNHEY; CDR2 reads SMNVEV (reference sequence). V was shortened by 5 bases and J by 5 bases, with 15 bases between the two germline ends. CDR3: CASSPGPSGYGYTF. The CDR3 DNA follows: TGTGCCAGCAGTCCCGGGCCTTCGGGATATGGCTACACCTTC.

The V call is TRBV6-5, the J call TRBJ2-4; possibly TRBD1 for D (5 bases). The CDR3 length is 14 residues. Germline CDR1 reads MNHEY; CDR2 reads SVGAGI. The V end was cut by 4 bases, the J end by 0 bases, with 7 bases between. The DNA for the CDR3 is TGTGCCAGCAGTTGGGGCCGAGCCAAAAACATTCAGTACTTC. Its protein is CASSWGRAKNIQYF.

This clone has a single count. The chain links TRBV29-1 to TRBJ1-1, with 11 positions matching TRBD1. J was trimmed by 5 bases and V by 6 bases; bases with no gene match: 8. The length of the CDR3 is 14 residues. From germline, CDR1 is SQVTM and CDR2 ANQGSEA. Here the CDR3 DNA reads TGCAGCGTGCGGACAGGGGGCTTGACAACTGAAGCTTTCTTT. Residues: CSVRTGGLTTEAFF.

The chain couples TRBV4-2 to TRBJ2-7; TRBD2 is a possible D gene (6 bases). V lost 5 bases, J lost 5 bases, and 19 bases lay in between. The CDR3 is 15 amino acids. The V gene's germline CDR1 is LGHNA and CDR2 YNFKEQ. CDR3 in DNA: TGTGCCAGCAGCACCCTGACTAGACCTAGAGACGAGCAGTACTTC. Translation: CASSTLTRPRDEQYF.